This T cell receptor (beta chain) was sequenced in a study of shared clonotypes between healthy human individuals (dated by TCRdb to 2018 to 2021). Some background on the complete study: Three men and a couple of women, aged 18 to 49 years, made up the cohort. For each donor, CD4 naive and CD4 memory were each run on three plates, CD8 naive on two plates, and CD8 memory on one plate. Blood TCR repertoires of about 5 healthy adults were deeply sequenced to estimate repertoire size and the extent of clonotype sharing between individuals. Libraries were prepared and TCR repertoires were sequenced by different laboratories using diverse techniques, in order to increase sequencing depth and limit assay-specific biases. Leukapheresis yielded between about 0.94 and 9 billion PBMCs per donor. General findings and caveats noted by the study authors: Rarefaction of sorted-subset datasets indicated incomplete sequencing despite the large sequencing depth. The genetic and exposure-history diversity represented was limited by the small number of donors. Naive subsets generally had larger estimated clonotype richness than memory subsets did. Pairwise subsampling led to the expectation that sequencing depth would affect the degree of clonotype sharing among donors. Compared with non-shared clonotypes, the clonotypes found in all four sorted-subset donors had higher generation probabilities. Sampling was restricted to blood, and TCR repertoires in tissues likely differ from the TCR repertoires found in blood. About 5% of naive CD4, 3.5% of naive CD8, about 2.4% of memory CD4, and 0.35% to 0.5% of memory CD8 clonotypes were shared across four donors.

About this clone itself: This receptor's antigen is unknown. Per-base qualities were not stored, and no clone one base away is much larger.

Donors were healthy HIV-negative adults with no recently reported acute infections or vaccinations. All donors were Caucasian adults living in Nashville, Tennessee, USA. Magnetic negative selection was used to enrich CD4+ T cells, after which naive cells were positively selected on CD45RA and the negative fraction became the memory subset. Blood was collected by leukapheresis, and PBMCs were isolated by Ficoll-Histopaque density gradient centrifugation and then cryopreserved in liquid nitrogen vapor phase. Purity and quantity of every magnetically sorted T cell population were checked by analytical flow cytometry. From each sorted fraction, genomic DNA was isolated and quantified by UV absorbance on a Nanodrop 2000c. Using the deep immunoSEQ assay, TCR CDR3 regions were amplified from genomic DNA by multiplex PCR. Extracted genomic DNA from each cell subset was spread evenly across all wells of several immunoSEQ 96-well plates, with each plate serving as a replicate. For sorted subsets, approximately 200 ng of genomic DNA, equivalent to about 30,000 T cell genomes, went into each replicate PCR. Purified libraries were measured with a Qubit 3.0 fluorometer, size-checked on a Bioanalyzer 2100, and measured again with the KAPA Library Quantification kit. Every immunoSEQ 96-well plate was sequenced on a dedicated single-read 150-cycle Illumina NextSeq 550 flow cell. From the authors' description of their analysis: The immunoSEQ output contained only junctional sequences without quality scores, so filtering could not match that applied to full-length reads. To assign V/J genes and CDR3, sequences were annotated using PyIR, a Python wrapper for IgBLAST v1.9, with IMGT germline references. Reads were removed for weak V/J assignments (E-value above 1e-6), missing CDR3, stop codons, out-of-frame junctions, or ambiguous translated residues. V3J clonotypes were defined by identical inferred V gene, J gene, and CDR3 amino acid sequence. The percentage overlap between two repertoires was calculated by dividing the number of shared unique clonotypes by the size of the smaller repertoire. Three approaches were used to assess repertoire richness: RTK rarefaction, the Chao1 estimator, and Recon v2.1 estimates of unobserved clonotypes. For all TCRbeta clonotypes obtained by the gDNA method from a handful of donors, generation probabilities were computed with OLGA. The clones in this table, taken by TCRdb from immuneACCESS, are in-frame only. Not every clone is retained; where verified, under half of the shortfall comes from an unresolved V gene, and the cause of the rest is unknown. V, J and clone size derive from that table, while D and trimming were established from the DNA sequence. Across this sample there are roughly 530,000 clones, with 96% seen only once. Jointly, the top ten make up less than 0.06% of the sample.

The CDR3 spans 14 residues, from the cysteine through the phenylalanine. The sequence is cut down to CDR3 DNA, 42 bases in frame from base 1. CDR1 is given as SNHLY and CDR2 as FYNNEI, both from the germline V gene. Relative to germline, V is 2 bases shorter and J is 4 bases shorter, with 11 bases between their ends. The receptor's source is a woman in her 30s in good health. The material sequenced was naive CD4+ T cells sorted from blood. The cell subset or site label on this specimen signifies: CD45RA+ positively selected. Recombination linked TRBV2 to TRBJ1-2; TRBD1 is a possible D gene, resting on 5 matching bases. The nucleotide sequence reads as follows: TGTGCCAGCAGTGAAATGATGGGACCCTATGGCTACACCTTC. Protein translation: CASSEMMGPYGYTF.